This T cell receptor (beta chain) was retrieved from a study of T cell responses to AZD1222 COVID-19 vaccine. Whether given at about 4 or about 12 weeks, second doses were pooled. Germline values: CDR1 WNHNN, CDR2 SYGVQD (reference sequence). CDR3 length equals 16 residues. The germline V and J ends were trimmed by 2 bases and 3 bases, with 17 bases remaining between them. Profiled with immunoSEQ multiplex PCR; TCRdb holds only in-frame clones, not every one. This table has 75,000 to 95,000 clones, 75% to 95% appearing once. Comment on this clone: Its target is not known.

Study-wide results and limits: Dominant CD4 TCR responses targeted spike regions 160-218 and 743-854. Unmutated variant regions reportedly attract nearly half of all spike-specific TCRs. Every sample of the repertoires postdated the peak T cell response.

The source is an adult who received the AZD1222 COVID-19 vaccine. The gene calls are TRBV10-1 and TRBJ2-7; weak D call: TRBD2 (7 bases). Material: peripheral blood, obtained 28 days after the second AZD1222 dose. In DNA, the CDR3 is TGCGCCAGCAGTGAGGGACAGCTCATAGCGGGCTACGAGCAGTACTTC. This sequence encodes CASSEGQLIAGYEQYF.